A selection of T cell receptor beta chains follows, all from one sample in a study of cytomegalovirus exposure and HLA in healthy donors. Sequencing used immunoSEQ multiplex PCR; TCRdb keeps in-frame clones, though not all of them. The sample lists approximately 150,000 clones; around 81% were seen once. Sequences were obtained from PBMCs. The receptor source for this set is a woman aged 40-49 years in good health and CMV-seronegative. CDR3s include the opening cysteine and the closing phenylalanine or tryptophan. The order of the fields is D gene, clone size, V gene, J gene, CDR3 DNA, CDR3 protein. The D gene is left open where the match is weak. Clone size appears in some rows only: once, few, many, or a class for an expanded clone.

-	-	TRBV5-4	TRBJ2-7	TGTGCCAGCAGCCGCGACACTGCATTCTACGAGCAGTACTTC	CASSRDTAFYEQYF
-	once	TRBV19	TRBJ2-5	TGTGCCAGTAGTATGGGAGCGGTCCAAGAGACCCAGTACTTC	CASSMGAVQETQYF
-	-	TRBV2	TRBJ2-5	TGTGCCAGCAGTGTAGGAGGCAGTTCTATTGAGACCCAGTACTTC	CASSVGGSSIETQYF
-	few	TRBV5-1	TRBJ2-5	TGCGCCAGCAGCTTGGGGGCTAGTGCAGGGGCAGGGGAGACCCAGTACTTC	CASSLGASAGAGETQYF
-	-	TRBV28	TRBJ2-5	TGTGCCAGCAGTTTAAACAGGGACCAGACCCAGTACTTC	CASSLNRDQTQYF
-	-	TRBV5-7	TRBJ1-4	TGTGCCAGCAGCTTGGCCTGGAGGGGCCCGGAAAAACTGTTTTTT	CASSLAWRGPEKLFF
-	-	TRBV2	TRBJ1-2	TGTGCCAGCTACAGGGAATCCCTCTATGGCTACACCTTC	CASYRESLYGYTF
-	-	TRBV6-1	TRBJ1-5	TGTGCCAGCAGTGAAACTGGGCTTCGACAGCCCCAGCATTTT	CASSETGLRQPQHF
TRBD2	-	TRBV2	TRBJ2-7	TGTGCCAGCAGCGCGGGACTAGGGATCTACGAGCAGTACTTC	CASSAGLGIYEQYF
TRBD2	-	TRBV4-1	TRBJ2-1	TGCGCCAGCAGCCAAGAAAGATCCCCTAGCGGGAGTTCGTCCTACAATGAGCAGTTCTTC	CASSQERSPSGSSSYNEQFF
-	once	TRBV5-4	TRBJ2-1	TGTGCCAGCAGCTACCATAGTAATGAGCAGTTCTTC	CASSYHSNEQFF
-	-	TRBV30	TRBJ1-2	TGTGCCTGGAGTGTTTTCGGACAGACGAACTATGGCTACACCTTC	CAWSVFGQTNYGYTF
-	-	TRBV18	TRBJ1-2	TGTGCCAGCTCACTGACAGAGATAGGCTATGGCTACACCTTC	CASSLTEIGYGYTF
-	-	TRBV7-9	TRBJ2-7	TGTGCCAGCAGCTTACGAACGGTAGCGGCTGACTACGAGCAGTACTTC	CASSLRTVAADYEQYF
-	-	TRBV7-3	TRBJ2-3	TGTGCCAGCAGCCCCCTGGGGCTTTCTAGCACAGATACGCAGTATTTT	CASSPLGLSSTDTQYF
-	-	TRBV5-6	TRBJ2-7	TGTGCCAGCAGCTTACGGGAACGGTCCTACGAGCAGTACTTC	CASSLRERSYEQYF
-	-	TRBV7-8	TRBJ2-7	TGTGCCAGCAGCTTTCCCAGGTGGGGCAGCACCTACGAGCAGTACTTC	CASSFPRWGSTYEQYF
-	-	TRBV2	TRBJ2-7	TGTGCCAGCAGTATCACAGGGCACGAGCAGTACTTC	CASSITGHEQYF
TRBD2	-	TRBV5-1	TRBJ2-2	TGCGCCAGCAGCTTGGATCCTAGCGGGAGTACCGGGGAGCTGTTTTTT	CASSLDPSGSTGELFF
TRBD1	-	TRBV30	TRBJ1-4	TGTGCCTTGAGGGTGGACAGGGGGCCAACTAATGAAAAACTGTTTTTT	CALRVDRGPTNEKLFF
TRBD1	once	TRBV7-9	TRBJ1-1	TGTGCCAGCAGCTCACAGGGGGACACTGAAGCTTTCTTT	CASSSQGDTEAFF
TRBD1	once	TRBV28	TRBJ1-1	TGTGCCAGCAGTTTCAGGAGGGGGCTATACACTGAAGCTTTCTTT	CASSFRRGLYTEAFF
TRBD2	-	TRBV7-3	TRBJ2-1	TGTGCCAGCAGCTTGAGCGGGAAAAGCCATGAGCAGTTCTTC	CASSLSGKSHEQFF
-	-	TRBV28	TRBJ1-1	TGTGCCAGCAGCGGAATTCCCCCTCTCAGGGGTACCACTGAAGCTTTCTTT	CASSGIPPLRGTTEAFF
TRBD1	-	TRBV5-5	TRBJ2-7	TGTGCCAGCAGCCGACAGGGTGAGGGCTACGAGCAGTACTTC	CASSRQGEGYEQYF
-	-	TRBV27	TRBJ2-7	TGTGCCAGCAGTTTAATGCTTGGGGCAGGGTCCTACGAGCAGTACTTC	CASSLMLGAGSYEQYF
-	-	TRBV11-2	TRBJ1-2	TGTGCCAGCAGCCGCCCCGGGGGAGGCTACACCTTC	CASSRPGGGYTF
TRBD2	once	TRBV5-4	TRBJ2-3	TGTGCCAGCAGCGCCAGACTAGCGGGAGGGCCACCAGATACGCAGTATTTT	CASSARLAGGPPDTQYF
-	-	TRBV20-1	TRBJ1-1	TGCAGTGGCGCGCGGGAGACTGAAGCTTTCTTT	CSGARETEAFF
TRBD1	-	TRBV6-5	TRBJ2-7	TGTGCCAGCAGTTCGCAAATATGGGACAGCTACGAGCAGTACTTC	CASSSQIWDSYEQYF
-	few	TRBV6-5	TRBJ2-6	TGTGCCAGCAGTAACCGGCCCGACAATAGCAACGTCCTGACTTTC	CASSNRPDNSNVLTF
-	-	TRBV21-1	TRBJ1-5	TGTGCCAGAACAGGGGGCCCCAATCAGCCCCAGCATTTT	CARTGGPNQPQHF
TRBD2	-	TRBV7-8	TRBJ2-2	TGTGCCAGCAGCTTAACTAGCGGATACACCGGGGAGCTGTTTTTT	CASSLTSGYTGELFF
TRBD1	-	TRBV7-2	TRBJ1-6	TGTGCCAGCAGCTTAGGGACAGGGGAAAGGGCACCCCTCCACTTT	CASSLGTGERAPLHF
-	-	TRBV5-6	TRBJ1-2	TGTGCCAGCAGTCCCGGGGGACTCTATGGCTACACCTTC	CASSPGGLYGYTF
-	-	TRBV14	TRBJ2-2	TGTGCCAGCAGCCAAGAATTAGCGGTGAAGAACACCGGGGAGCTGTTTTTT	CASSQELAVKNTGELFF
TRBD2	-	TRBV5-1	TRBJ2-5	TGCGCCAGCAGCGTGACTAGCGGACAAGAGACCCAGTACTTC	CASSVTSGQETQYF
-	-	TRBV28	TRBJ2-6	TGTGCCAGCAGTAAACAGGCCTCTGGGGCCAACGTCCTGACTTTC	CASSKQASGANVLTF
-	-	TRBV2	TRBJ1-1	TGTGCCAGCAGGAAGGGGGAACTCACTGAAGCTTTCTTT	CASRKGELTEAFF
TRBD1	-	TRBV6-1	TRBJ2-5	TGTGCCAGCAGGACCGACCCGGGACAGGGGAAGGCCCAGTACTTC	CASRTDPGQGKAQYF
-	-	TRBV30	TRBJ2-2	TGTGCTATAGATGTTACGAACACCGGGGAGCTGTTTTTT	CAIDVTNTGELFF